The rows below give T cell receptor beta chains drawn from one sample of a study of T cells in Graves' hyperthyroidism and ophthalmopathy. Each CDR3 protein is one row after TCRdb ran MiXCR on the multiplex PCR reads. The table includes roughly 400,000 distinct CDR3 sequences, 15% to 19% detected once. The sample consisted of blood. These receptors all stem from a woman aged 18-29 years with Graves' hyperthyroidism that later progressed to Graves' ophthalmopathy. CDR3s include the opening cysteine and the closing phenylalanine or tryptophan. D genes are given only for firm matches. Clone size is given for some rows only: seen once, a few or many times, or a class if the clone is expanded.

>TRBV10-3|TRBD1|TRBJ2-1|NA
TGTGCCATCAAGGGACAGGGGGCAAGCAATGAGCAGTTCTTC
CAIKGQGASNEQFF
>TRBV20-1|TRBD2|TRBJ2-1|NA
TGCAGCTTGCCGTCTGGCGGGAGCTACAATGAGCAGTTCTTC
CSLPSGGSYNEQFF
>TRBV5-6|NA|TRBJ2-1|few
TGTGCCAGCAGCTTGACCTACCAGGGAAATGAGCAGTTCTTC
CASSLTYQGNEQFF
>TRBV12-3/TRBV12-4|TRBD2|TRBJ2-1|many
TGTGCCAGCAGTCCTATAGCGGGAGCGGGGGAGCAGTTCTTC
CASSPIAGAGEQFF
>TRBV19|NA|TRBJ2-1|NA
TGTGCCAGTATGGCCGCGAGTCCGTACAATGAGCAGTTCTTC
CASMAASPYNEQFF
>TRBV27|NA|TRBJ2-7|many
TGTGCCAGCAGTTCACCAGGGGTTAGGGACGGCGAGCAGTACTTC
CASSSPGVRDGEQYF
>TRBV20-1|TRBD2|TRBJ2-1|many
TGCAGTGCCAAGACGACTAGCGGGAGCTCCTCCTACAATGAGCAGTTCTTC
CSAKTTSGSSSYNEQFF
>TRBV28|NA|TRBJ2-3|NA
TGTGCCAGCAAAAACGGAGACACAGATACGCAGTATTTT
CASKNGDTDTQYF
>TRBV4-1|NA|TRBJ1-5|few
TGCGCCAGCAGCCACCCATCCAGGGGAGTTGAACAGCCCCAGCATTTT
CASSHPSRGVEQPQHF
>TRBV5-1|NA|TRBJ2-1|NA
TGCGCCAGCAGCTTGGCCACGGGGTTTGTAAATGAGCAGTTCTTC
CASSLATGFVNEQFF
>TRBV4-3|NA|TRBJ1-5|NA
TGCGCCAGCAGCCAAGATGGCCAGCATAGCAATCAGCCCCAGCATTTT
CASSQDGQHSNQPQHF
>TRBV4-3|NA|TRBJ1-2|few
TGCGCCAGCAGCCAAGAAGTACTCCGTCCTAGGGGCTACACCTTC
CASSQEVLRPRGYTF
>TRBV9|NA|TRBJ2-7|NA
TGTGCCAGCAGCCCGGGCTATGGGACACCGCCCTACGAGCAGTACTTC
CASSPGYGTPPYEQYF
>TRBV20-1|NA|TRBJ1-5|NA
TGCAGTGCCTCTGACAAAGACAATCAGCCCCAGCATTTT
CSASDKDNQPQHF
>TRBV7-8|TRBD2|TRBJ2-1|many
TGTGCCAGCAGAGAGGACAGCGGACCCTCGACTAGCGGGAGCCCGTACAATGAGCAGTTCTTC
CASREDSGPSTSGSPYNEQFF
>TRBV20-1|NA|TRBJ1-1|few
TGCAGTGCCCCGGGCCACACGACGAACACTGAAGCTTTCTTT
CSAPGHTTNTEAFF
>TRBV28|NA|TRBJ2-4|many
TGTGCCAGCAGTCTTAGGACAGACTACCTTGCACTCTTAGCCAAAAACATTCAGTACTTC
CASSLRTDYLALLAKNIQYF
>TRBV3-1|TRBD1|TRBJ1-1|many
TGTGCCAGCAGCCCATTGACAGGGGGGATCGCTGAAGCTTTCTTT
CASSPLTGGIAEAFF
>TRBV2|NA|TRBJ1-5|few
TGTGCCAGCAGTGAAGAGGGGGAATTGGGGCAGCCCCAGCATTTT
CASSEEGELGQPQHF
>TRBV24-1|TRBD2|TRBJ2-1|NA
TGTGCCACCAGTGATTTGCTGGCTAGCGGGAGTGATGAGCAGTTCTTC
CATSDLLASGSDEQFF
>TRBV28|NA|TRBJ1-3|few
TGTGCCAGCAGTACCATAGGAAACACCATATATTTT
CASSTIGNTIYF
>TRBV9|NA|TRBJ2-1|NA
TGTGCCAGCAGCGTGGGCGGGTCTGACAATGAGCAGTTCTTC
CASSVGGSDNEQFF
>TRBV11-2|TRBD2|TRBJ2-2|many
TGTGCCAGCAGCTTAATGCTAGCGGGAGTGGGGGCCGGGGAGCTGTTTTTT
CASSLMLAGVGAGELFF
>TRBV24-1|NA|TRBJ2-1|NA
TGTGCCACCAGCGCAGGGTACAATGAGCAGTTCTTC
CATSAGYNEQFF
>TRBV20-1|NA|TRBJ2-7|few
TGCAGTGCTAGACCGGGATCAACCTACGAGCAGTACTTC
CSARPGSTYEQYF
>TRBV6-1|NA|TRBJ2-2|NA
TGTGCCAGCAGTGGGGTCCAAGAGACCGGGGAGCTGTTTTTT
CASSGVQETGELFF
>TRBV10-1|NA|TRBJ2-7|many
TGCGCCAGCAGTGACCGGCGGGGACATCGAGACGAGCAGTACTTC
CASSDRRGHRDEQYF
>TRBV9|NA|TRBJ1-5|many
TGTGCCAGCAGCGTAGCGCCTGGGAGCAATCAGCCCCAGCATTTT
CASSVAPGSNQPQHF
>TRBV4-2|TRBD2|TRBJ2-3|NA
TGTGCCAGCAGCCAAGATTTAGGGGGCAGACTAGCGGGAGGGGGAGATACGCAGTATTTT
CASSQDLGGRLAGGGDTQYF
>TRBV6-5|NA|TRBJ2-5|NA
TGTGCCAGCAGTTACTCGCCGAGAGTCCCAGAGACCCAGTACTTC
CASSYSPRVPETQYF
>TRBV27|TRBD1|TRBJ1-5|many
TGTGCCAGCAGTTCCGGGACAGGCGGCAATCAGCCCCAGCATTTT
CASSSGTGGNQPQHF
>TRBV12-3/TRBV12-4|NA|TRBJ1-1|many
TGTGCCAGCAGGGGTGTGAACACTGAAGCTTTCTTT
CASRGVNTEAFF
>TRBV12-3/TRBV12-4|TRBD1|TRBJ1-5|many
TGTGCCAGCAGTGCCCGGCAGGGGGTCCTCAATCAGCCCCAGCATTTT
CASSARQGVLNQPQHF
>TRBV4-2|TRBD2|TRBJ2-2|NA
TGTGCCAGCAGCCAAGGGGGGGGGAGCCGTAACACCGGGGAGCTGTTTTTT
CASSQGGGSRNTGELFF
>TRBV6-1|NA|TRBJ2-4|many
TGTGCCAGCCTCCCGAGGAGGGATGTCAAAAACATTCAGTACTTC
CASLPRRDVKNIQYF
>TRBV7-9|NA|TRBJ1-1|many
TGTGCCAGCAGACCGCCAGCGGGGGTAAACACTGAAGCTTTCTTT
CASRPPAGVNTEAFF
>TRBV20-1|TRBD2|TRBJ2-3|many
TGCAGTGCTAGGAGCCCCCTCGGGGTGCCTAGCGGGCCCACAGATACGCAGTATTTT
CSARSPLGVPSGPTDTQYF
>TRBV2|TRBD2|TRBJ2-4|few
TGTGCCAGCAGTGAACTGGCTAGCGGGACCAAAAACATTCAGTACTTC
CASSELASGTKNIQYF
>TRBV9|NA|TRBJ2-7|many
TGTGCCAGCAGCGTAGATCTCGGAACCTACGAGCAGTACTTC
CASSVDLGTYEQYF
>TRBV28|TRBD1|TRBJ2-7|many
TGTGCCAGCAGTTTACCGGGACAGGGGGCGTTCGAGCAGTACTTC
CASSLPGQGAFEQYF
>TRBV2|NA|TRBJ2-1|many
TGTGCCAGCACGGAGGAGCCGAGCTCCTACAATGAGCAGTTCTTC
CASTEEPSSYNEQFF
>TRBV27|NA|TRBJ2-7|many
TGTGCCAGCAAGGGCTTTCCGGACGAGCAGTACTTC
CASKGFPDEQYF
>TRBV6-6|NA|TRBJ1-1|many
TGTGCCAGCAGTTACTCGATTTTGAGCGGAAATGGGAACACTGAAGCTTTCTTT
CASSYSILSGNGNTEAFF